This passage covers 21 T cell receptor beta chains from one sample sequenced in a study of a mutant IDH1 vaccine in newly diagnosed glioma (dated by TCRdb to about 2021). The library was obtained by the immunoSEQ multiplex PCR assay. Sourced from immuneACCESS, this table was stored by TCRdb with only in-frame sequences that have V and J called. A share of the clones is absent; for the studies checked, an unresolved V gene accounts for under half, and the remainder has no known explanation. The sample table lists roughly 38,000 clones, around 80% of them with a count of one. The leading ten clones occupy 7.5% to 10% of the sample. The sample's time point label, in plain terms: baseline, week 1 (first vaccination visit). The sample's treatment or condition label, decoded: pre-vaccination baseline after standard-of-care therapy. Here the sequenced sample was PBMCs, taken from a glioma patient treated with radiotherapy, temozolomide or both. The receptor source for this set is a man aged 40-49 years with glioma. Some clones in this sample may be carry-over from other donors' samples.

The CDR3 region has the DNA TGTGCCAGCAGTCCCTCGTCCAGGGCGAATGAAAAACTGTTTTTT. Protein sequence: CASSPSSRANEKLFF. The chain is built from TRBV7-9 and TRBJ1-4; the D gene is possibly TRBD1 (5 bases). The CDR3 has 15 residues. With 6 bases removed from V and 5 bases from J, the gap between germline ends came to 16 bases. The germline V gene encodes CDR1 SEHNR and CDR2 FQNEAQ (reference sequence).

A few counts support this clone. The chain joins TRBV6-1 to TRBJ1-2; D is uncertain. Germline V CDR1 and CDR2: MNHNS, SASEGT. This CDR3 region has 12 residues. V shed 4 bases and J shed 8 bases, with 11 bases lying between them. CDR3 coding DNA: TGTGCCAGCAGTGGTCGGGGTTCCGGCTACACCTTC. Its protein product is CASSGRGSGYTF.

The chain joins TRBV14 to TRBJ2-7, with D hard to call. The germline V gene encodes CDR1 SGHDN and CDR2 FVKESK. Between the trimmed V and J ends, which lost 1 base and 9 bases, there was a span of 10 bases. This CDR3 has 12 residues. This CDR3 is CASSQVRATQYF. The CDR3 nucleotides read TGTGCCAGCAGCCAAGTTCGGGCGACGCAGTACTTC.

By proportion, this clone is medium-sized. CDR3 nucleotide sequence: TGTGCCAGCAGTTTCGAATCTAACTATGGCTACACCTTC. This encodes CASSFESNYGYTF. This chain joins TRBV7-9 and TRBJ1-2; no definite D call. V was clipped by 6 bases and J by 0 bases, with 8 bases between them. Germline-derived CDR1 and CDR2 are SEHNR and FQNEAQ (reference sequence). The CDR3 is made up of 13 amino acids. The variable domain in full, completed from reference TRBV7-9 and TRBJ1-2, reads DTGVSQNPRHKITKRGQNVTFRCDPISEHNRLYWYRQTLGQGPEFLTYFQNEAQLEKSRLLSDRFSAERPKGSFSTLEIQRTEQGDSAMYLCASSFESNYGYTFGSGTRLTVV.

This chain uses TRBV19 with TRBJ1-5, with TRBD1 identical over 8 bases. V lost 9 bases, J lost 3 bases, and 10 bases stayed unmatched. Germline V lookup: CDR1 LNHDA, CDR2 SQIVND (reference sequence). This CDR3 is built from 15 residues. The CDR3 is CASRGDRRPNQPQHF. In DNA form, the CDR3 reads TGTGCCAGCAGGGGGGACAGGCGGCCCAATCAGCCCCAGCATTTT.

This chain uses TRBV5-6 with TRBJ2-1; D possibly corresponds to TRBD1 (5 bases). V lost 0 bases and J 4 bases, leaving 11 bases between the germline ends. The CDR3 is 15 amino acids. Germline V gene lookup returns CDR1 SGHDT and CDR2 YYEEEE. CDR3 in amino acids: CASSLGQGRYNEQFF. In nucleotides, the CDR3 is TGTGCCAGCAGCTTGGGGCAGGGCCGATACAATGAGCAGTTCTTC.

This chain links TRBV6-1 with TRBJ2-2; D not certain. The CDR3 is made up of 15 amino acids. Germline CDR1 MNHNS, CDR2 SASEGT. Trimming removed 7 bases from V and 4 bases from J, with 16 bases in between. The chain's CDR3 is CASNKYLGATGELFF. The CDR3, as DNA: TGTGCCAGCAACAAGTACCTCGGAGCCACCGGGGAGCTGTTTTTT.

This chain connects TRBV7-2 to TRBJ1-5; D possibly corresponds to TRBD1 (6 bases). CDR3 length equals 14 residues. The germline CDR1 and CDR2 sequences are SGHTA and FQGNSA. V dropped 4 bases and J dropped 6 bases, with 13 bases sitting between them. The CDR3 spells CASSSGGGIQPQHF. The CDR3 coding sequence is TGTGCCAGCAGCTCGGGGGGGGGCATTCAGCCCCAGCATTTT.

The chain links TRBV18 to TRBJ1-2; 7 bases align to TRBD1. CDR1 and CDR2 from the germline V gene are KGHSH and LQKENI. V trimming: 4 bases; J trimming: 4 bases; junction bases outside the gene matches: 9. The CDR3 is 15 amino acids. The CDR3 protein is CASSLVGDRLYGYTF. For the CDR3, the DNA is TGTGCCAGCTCACTGGTAGGGGACAGACTCTATGGCTACACCTTC.

This clone showed up just once. This sequence joins TRBV5-1 and TRBJ2-2, with D possibly matching TRBD1 (6 bases). In germline, CDR1 is SGHRS, CDR2 YFSETQ. Trimming pared 1 base from V and 5 bases from J, leaving 15 bases between. The CDR3 runs to 16 residues. Here the CDR3 DNA reads TGCGCCAGCAGCTTGTTCCCAGGGGAAACTACCGGGGAGCTGTTTTTT. As protein: CASSLFPGETTGELFF.

The chain is built from TRBV4-1 and TRBJ1-1; 7 bases are shared with TRBD1. This CDR3 has 16 amino acids. The ends lost 5 bases at V and 5 bases at J; junction bases unmatched: 14. Germline loops: CDR1 MGHRA, CDR2 YSYEKL. CDR3 in amino acids: CASSLRSDSGGTEAFF. The CDR3 nucleotides read TGCGCCAGCAGCTTACGATCGGATTCAGGGGGGACTGAAGCTTTCTTT.

The chain is built from TRBV9 and TRBJ2-1, with D maybe TRBD1 (5 bases). Germline V lookup: CDR1 SGDLS, CDR2 YYNGEE. The CDR3 loop spans 15 amino acids. Trimming took off 0 bases at V and 7 bases at J, with 14 bases between the two ends. CDR3 in amino acids: CASSVGQGSGNEQFF. The CDR3 coding sequence is TGTGCCAGCAGCGTAGGGCAGGGCTCTGGGAATGAGCAGTTCTTC.

This clone has only a few counts. The CDR3 DNA is TGTGCCAGCAGTTTATACGCAGGGGATGGGCATCAGCCCCAGCATTTT. The encoded protein is CASSLYAGDGHQPQHF. The chain joins TRBV27 to TRBJ1-5; TRBD1 might be the D (6 bases). This CDR3 has 16 residues. V lost 1 base and J 5 bases, leaving 15 bases between the germline ends. Germline-derived CDR1 and CDR2 are MNHEY and SMNVEV (reference sequence).

V gene TRBV19 combines with J gene TRBJ1-2; D might be TRBD1 (6 bases). This CDR3 spans 14 amino acids. Germline assignment: CDR1 LNHDA and CDR2 SQIVND (reference sequence). V was pared by 4 bases and J by 1 base, with 10 bases between. CDR3 nucleotide sequence: TGTGCCAGTAGTACAGGGGTCCTTAACTATGGCTACACCTTC. The encoded protein is CASSTGVLNYGYTF.

J is TRBJ2-5 and V is TRBV9, with no clear D. This CDR3 is 16 amino acids long. Germline CDR1 is SGDLS and CDR2 is YYNGEE. Trimming shortened V by 3 bases and J by 4 bases, and 19 bases separated the two germline ends. Here the CDR3 reads CASSASWTQFGETQYF. The CDR3 DNA follows: TGTGCCAGCAGCGCATCGTGGACGCAATTCGGAGAGACCCAGTACTTC.

V usage is TRBV19 and J usage is TRBJ1-5; the D gene is possibly TRBD1 (5 bases). Trimming cost V 7 bases and J 2 bases, with 18 bases left between them. Germline values: CDR1 LNHDA, CDR2 SQIVND (reference sequence). The CDR3 is 16 amino acids. For the CDR3, the DNA is TGTGCCAGTAACCAGATCAGGGAGAGGGGCAATCAGCCCCAGCATTTT. Translating it yields CASNQIRERGNQPQHF.

The CDR3 DNA follows: TGTGCCATCAGTGAGTCAGAGGCAGCTTATGGCTACACCTTC. Translating it yields CAISESEAAYGYTF. V usage is TRBV10-3 and J usage is TRBJ1-2; D unclear. Germline CDR1 reads ENHRY; CDR2 reads SYGVKD. Trimming took off 0 bases at V and 5 bases at J, with 10 bases between the two ends. This CDR3 spans 14 amino acids.

For this clone: Germline is not matched at one junction end, which may reflect a read error. The chain couples TRBV5-4 to TRBJ1-2; the D gene is possibly TRBD1 (5 bases). CDR3 length equals 12 residues. The germline gives CDR1 SGHNT, CDR2 YYREEE (reference sequence). DNA for the CDR3: TGTGCCAGCAGCTTGGCCCGGTGGGGCTACACTTTC. Protein sequence: CASSLARWGYTF. The full variable domain, with the rest looked up from reference TRBV5-4 and TRBJ1-2, is ETGVTQSPTHLIKTRGQQVTLRCSSQSGHNTVSWYQQALGQGPQFIFQYYREEENGRGNFPPRFSGLQFPNYSSELNVNALELDDSALYLCASSLARWGYTFGSGTRLTVV.

CDR3 protein: CASGRDTHTGELFF. The CDR3 nucleotides read TGTGCTAGTGGCCGAGACACCCACACCGGGGAGCTGTTTTTT. The V call is TRBV12-5, the J call TRBJ2-2; no reliable D call. Germline loops: CDR1 LGHNT, CDR2 FRNRAP. Trimming removed 6 bases from V and 3 bases from J, with 11 bases in between. This CDR3 spans 14 amino acids.

This clone has just a few counts. The chain couples TRBV7-2 to TRBJ2-7; no clear D gene. Trimming shortened V by 5 bases and J by 2 bases, and 10 bases separated the two germline ends. This CDR3 is built from 13 residues. Germline V gene sequence: CDR1 SGHTA, CDR2 FQGNSA. CDR3 sequence: CASSLNRPYEQYF. The CDR3 DNA is TGTGCCAGCAGCCTCAACCGGCCCTACGAGCAGTACTTC.

V is TRBV5-5 and J is TRBJ2-1; 9 bases line up with TRBD2. The CDR3 is 15 amino acids. The J segment lost 6 bases and the V segment lost 5 bases, leaving 9 bases of the junction unmatched. Per the germline V gene, CDR1 is SGHKS and CDR2 is YYEKEE (reference sequence). The CDR3 protein is CASRFLAGNGNEQFF. DNA for the CDR3: TGTGCCAGCAGATTTCTAGCGGGGAATGGCAATGAGCAGTTCTTC.